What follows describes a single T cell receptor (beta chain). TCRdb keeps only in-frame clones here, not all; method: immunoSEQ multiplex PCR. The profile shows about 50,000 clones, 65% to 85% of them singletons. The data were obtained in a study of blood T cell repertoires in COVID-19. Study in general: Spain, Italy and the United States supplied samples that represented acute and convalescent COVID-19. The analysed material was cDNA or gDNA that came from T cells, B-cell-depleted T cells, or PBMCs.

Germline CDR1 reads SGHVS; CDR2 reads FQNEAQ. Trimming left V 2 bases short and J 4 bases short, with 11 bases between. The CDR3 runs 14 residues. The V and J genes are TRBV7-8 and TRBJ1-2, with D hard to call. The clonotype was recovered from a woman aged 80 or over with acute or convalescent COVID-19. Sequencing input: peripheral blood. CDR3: CASSLTTVSYGYTF. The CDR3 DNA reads TGTGCCAGCAGCTTAACCACAGTTTCCTATGGCTACACCTTC.